This passage covers 2 T cell receptor beta chains from one sample sequenced in a study of blood T cells in healthy people across ages. The use of a sample-barcoded 5' primer and a J-beta primer mix characterized a second PCR of about 7 to 12 cycles. TCRdb analysed the 5' RACE reads with MiXCR anew, one entry per CDR3 protein. The table lists over a million distinct CDR3 sequences, about 45% of them singletons, with about 4% in the top ten. Sequencing was performed on blood. The receptors originated from a woman aged 18-30 years in good health.

This sequence joins TRBV20-1 and TRBJ2-3; TRBD2 agrees at 10 bases. CDR1 and CDR2 (germline): DFQATT, SNEGSKA (reference sequence). CDR3 size: 16 residues. Trimming removed 1 base from V and 4 bases from J; junction bases left unmatched: 8. The CDR3 region is CSARVLAGGLADTQYF. CDR3 nucleotides: TGCAGTGCTAGAGTCTTAGCGGGAGGTCTGGCAGATACGCAGTATTTT.

This clonotype appeared a few times. The chain joins TRBV12-3 or TRBV12-4 to TRBJ2-4; D may be TRBD2 (5 bases). The closer fit of TRBJ2-7 to the DNA end suggests the J call may be wrong. This CDR3 comprises 13 residues. The CDR3 protein is CASSFGKLGEQYF. In DNA, the CDR3 is TGTGCCAGCAGTTTCGGGAAATTGGGCGAGCAGTACTTC.